The entry that follows covers one TCR beta chain sequence. Its antigen remains unknown. Whole-study findings and limits: Tumor memory CD4+ T cell TCR gene usage clustered with blood and lymph node memory CD4+ cells and lymph node naive CD4+ cells. Larger-cohort validation covered only one TCR beta V-J rearrangement.

CD4+CD45RO+CD25- cells were isolated as memory CD4+ T cells. Full-length variable regions came from constant-region reverse primers plus semi-nested Nested Universal Primer A PCR. MiXCR, applied by TCRdb to the 5' RACE reads, yields one record per CDR3 protein. The sample shows about 5,800 distinct CDR3 sequences, about 31% of them seen only once. Trimming removed 0 bases from V and 9 bases from J, with 19 bases in between. Germline V lookup: CDR1 SGHRS, CDR2 YFSETQ. The CDR3 spans 16 residues. Sequencing was done on a sample of memory CD4+ T cells sorted from a lymph node. Described subset: memory CD4+ T cells, CD4+CD45RO+CD25-. This TCR was sampled from a female donor with breast cancer. V usage is TRBV5-1 and J usage is TRBJ2-1; D may be TRBD1 or TRBD2 (5 bases each). The CDR3 loop reads CASSLATAQEGREQFF. The CDR3 DNA is TGCGCCAGCAGCTTGGCTACCGCCCAAGAGGGGCGTGAGCAGTTCTTC.